This T cell receptor beta chain was captured in a study of cytomegalovirus exposure and HLA in healthy donors. The germline V and J ends were trimmed by 7 bases and 1 base, with 13 bases remaining between them. The CDR3 runs to 14 residues. Germline-derived CDR1 and CDR2 are LNHDA and SQIVND (reference sequence). PCR was performed using 60 Vbeta and 13 Jbeta primers. As processed by the authors: As a later analysis found, there were 70 million to 90 million unique TCR beta chains, of which about 10 million were shared. Some clones are missing from TCRdb's copy, which holds only in-frame ones; the method was immunoSEQ multiplex PCR. Clone size and V and J calls were adopted from that table, with D and trimming inferred from the DNA. The sample consists of 60,000 to 70,000 clones, approximately 80% of them appearing once. Findings of the study overall: In vitro assays verified that three CMV-associated chains recognized CMV antigens specifically. Based on reports, TCR beta sequences accurately predicted HLA-A and HLA-B alleles for most subjects.

This clone appeared once. No antigen is known for it. This chain joins TRBV19 and TRBJ1-1; D is possibly TRBD1 (5 bases). What was sequenced was PBMCs. This sequence was found in a young woman in good health and CMV-seronegative. CDR3 nucleotide sequence: TGTGCCAGTACCATGACAGAATCGAACACTGAAGCTTTCTTT. It codes for CASTMTESNTEAFF.